The sequence of this TCR beta chain was determined in a study of T-cell memory formation after mild COVID-19 (dated by TCRdb to about 2021). With regard to the full study: Most TCR sequence clusters were specific to one of the two donors. In a couple of donors, T-cell clones that expanded and contracted after mild COVID-19 were tracked by sequencing TCRalpha and TCRbeta repertoires over time. The cohort was made up of two young adult volunteers, one female and one male, who were previously healthy.

Findings and caveats that apply to the study as a whole: Some responding clones were found in pre-infection memory, which suggests that pre-existing cross-reactive memory T cells took part in the SARS-CoV-2 response. SARS-CoV-2 specificity of the second-wave clones peaking on day 37 was not confirmed. Contracting CD4+ clones were located mainly in the CM and EM memory subsets, whereas CD8+ clones were found to be enriched in EMRA. Balanced CD4/CD8 phenotypes were observed for clones contracting from day 15 to 85, whereas a bias towards CD4+ was observed for a second wave of clones expanding from day 15 to 37. Only a couple of mild cases were covered by the study, and larger cohorts that include severe cases with pre-infection samples were considered necessary.

The data were produced on an Illumina NovaSeq 6000. Using 5'RACE with constant-segment primers, TCRalpha and TCRbeta cDNA libraries were constructed, with sample barcodes and unique molecular identifiers added in the process. RNA was extracted from every sample with Trizol reagent. Amplification of the libraries took two PCR steps, and the second step added a second sample barcode plus Illumina TruSeq adapters. Libraries were sequenced on an Illumina NovaSeq with 2 x 150 bp paired-end reads. Per the original workflow: The reads were demultiplexed and collapsed into UMI-guided consensus sequences using migec v1.2.7. With mixcr v2.1.11, UMI consensuses were aligned to TRA and TRB V and J templates and assembled into clonotypes. Clonotypes were classified as expanded or contracted when called significant by both edgeR and NoisET, with noise models trained on biological replicates. edgeR calls used a false discovery rate-adjusted p below 0.01 and a log2 fold-change threshold of 1. As an exploratory analysis of dynamics, max-normalized trajectories of the 1000 most abundant clonotypes were examined with PCA combined with hierarchical clustering. Separately sequenced CD4+ and CD8+ repertoires were used to assign a CD4 or CD8 phenotype to each responding clone. TCRdb's own reprocessing of the public reads used fastp at Q25 and MiXCR and kept productive beta chains. Rows are combined by CDR3 protein, so each entry shows the most common genes and DNA. TCRdb's processing, not the authors' own work, is the source of the V and J calls. Within this sample are a few hundred thousand distinct CDR3 sequences, with about 20% of them counted one time only. Of the sample, roughly 8.3% falls within the top ten clones.

Ficoll-Paque density gradient centrifugation was used to isolate PBMCs. In this sample, this clonotype turned up a few times. The clone's antigen remains unknown. No base quality information exists; no much larger clone differs at one position. The TCR originated in an adult woman who had mild COVID-19 (a few samples of this study predate the infection). The sample titles of this study are shuffled in the database, so cell type and time point are left out; the donor was told from shared clones. The sample consisted of PBMCs or a T cell subset sorted from them (not recorded which).

The DNA sequence is as follows: TGTGCCTGCCGCGGATTGACAGATACGCAGTATTTT. Its coded protein is CACRGLTDTQYF. In this chain, TRBV30 is recombined with TRBJ2-3, with the D gene too uncertain to name. CDR1 and CDR2, per the germline V gene (reference sequence), are GTSNPN and SVGIG. Deletion took 6 bases off V and 3 bases off J, with a span of 10 bases between the germline ends. Reading from cysteine to phenylalanine, the CDR3 counts 12 amino acids. CDR3 DNA only is kept here, 36 bases in frame from base 1. Extended through the reference TRBV30 and TRBJ2-3 proteins, this CDR3 yields the full variable domain: SQTIHQWPATLVQPVGSPLSLECTVEGTSNPNLYWYRQAAGRGLQLLFYSVGIGQISSEVPQNLSASRPQDRQFILSSKKLLLSDSGFYLCACRGLTDTQYFGPGTRLTVL.